This T cell receptor beta chain is drawn from a study of shared clonotypes between healthy human individuals. At the level of the study: Each donor had three CD4 naive, three CD4 memory, two CD8 naive and one CD8 memory plate.

The assay was immunoSEQ multiplex PCR, and TCRdb's table has in-frame clones only and misses some. The sample lists about 600,000 clones, roughly 97% occurring once. Overall study findings and caveats: Represented diversity, genetic and exposure-history alike, was limited by few donors.

Per germline, CDR1 MNHNS and CDR2 SASEGT. Trimming took off 5 bases at V and 0 bases at J, with 8 bases between the two ends. CDR3 size: 15 residues. This clone occurred a few times. Its antigen is not known. This chain joins TRBV6-1 and TRBJ2-6; perhaps TRBD1 as D (5 bases). This TCR came from a woman aged 25 to 39 in good health. Sequencing input: naive CD4+ T cells sorted from blood. As to subset: CD45RA+ positively selected. Here the CDR3 DNA reads TGTGCCAGCAGTCAAGACAGCTCTGGGGCCAACGTCCTGACTTTC. It specifies CASSQDSSGANVLTF.